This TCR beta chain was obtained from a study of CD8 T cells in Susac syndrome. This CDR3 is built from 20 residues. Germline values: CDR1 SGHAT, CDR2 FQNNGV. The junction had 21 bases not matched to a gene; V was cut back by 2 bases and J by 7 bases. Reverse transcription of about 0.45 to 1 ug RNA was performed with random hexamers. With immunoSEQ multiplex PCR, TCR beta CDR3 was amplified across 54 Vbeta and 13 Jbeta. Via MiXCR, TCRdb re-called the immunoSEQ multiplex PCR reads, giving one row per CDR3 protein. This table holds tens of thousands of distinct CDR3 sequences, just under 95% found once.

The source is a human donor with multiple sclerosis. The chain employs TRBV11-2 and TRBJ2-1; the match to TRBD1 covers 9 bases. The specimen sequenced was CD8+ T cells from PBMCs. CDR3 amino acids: CASSLIRGGLNRGRYNEQFF. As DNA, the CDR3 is TGTGCCAGCAGCTTAATACGCGGAGGTTTGAACAGGGGGCGTTATAATGAGCAGTTCTTC. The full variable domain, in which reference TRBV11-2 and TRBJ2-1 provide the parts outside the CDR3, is EAGVAQSPRYKIIEKRQSVAFWCNPISGHATLYWYQQILGQGPKLLIQFQNNGVVDDSQLPKDRFSAERLKGVDSTLKIQPAKLEDSAVYLCASSLIRGGLNRGRYNEQFFGPGTRLTVL.